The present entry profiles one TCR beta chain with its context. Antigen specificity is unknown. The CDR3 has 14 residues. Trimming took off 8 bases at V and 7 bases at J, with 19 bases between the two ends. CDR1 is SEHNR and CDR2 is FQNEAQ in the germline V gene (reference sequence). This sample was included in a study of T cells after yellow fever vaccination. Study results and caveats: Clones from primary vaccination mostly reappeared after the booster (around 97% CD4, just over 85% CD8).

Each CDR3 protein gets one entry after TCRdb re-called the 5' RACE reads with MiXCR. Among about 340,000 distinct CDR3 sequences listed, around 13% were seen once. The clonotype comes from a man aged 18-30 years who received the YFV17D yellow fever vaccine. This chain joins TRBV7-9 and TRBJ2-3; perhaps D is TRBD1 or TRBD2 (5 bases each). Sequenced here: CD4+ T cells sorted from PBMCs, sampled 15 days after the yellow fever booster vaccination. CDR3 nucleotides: TGTGCCAGCCTTACCCCCGGGGCGGAAAATACGCAGTATTTT. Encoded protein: CASLTPGAENTQYF.